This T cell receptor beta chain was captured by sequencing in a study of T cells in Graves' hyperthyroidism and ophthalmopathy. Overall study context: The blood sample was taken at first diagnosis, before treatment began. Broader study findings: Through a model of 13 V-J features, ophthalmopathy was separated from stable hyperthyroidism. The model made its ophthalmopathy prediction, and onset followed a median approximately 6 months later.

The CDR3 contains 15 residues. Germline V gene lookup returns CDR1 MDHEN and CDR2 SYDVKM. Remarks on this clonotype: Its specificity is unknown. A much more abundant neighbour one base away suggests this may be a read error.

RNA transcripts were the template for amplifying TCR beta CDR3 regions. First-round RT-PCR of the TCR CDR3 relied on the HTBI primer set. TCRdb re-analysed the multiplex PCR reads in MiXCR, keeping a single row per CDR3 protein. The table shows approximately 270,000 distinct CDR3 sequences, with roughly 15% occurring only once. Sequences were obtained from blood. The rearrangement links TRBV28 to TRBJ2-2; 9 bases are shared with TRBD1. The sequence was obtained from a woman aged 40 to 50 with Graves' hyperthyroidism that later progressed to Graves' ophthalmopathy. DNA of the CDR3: TGTGCCAGCAGTCGGACAGGGGATCGCACCGGGGATCTGTTTTTT. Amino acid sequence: CASSRTGDRTGDLFF.